Shown below are 3 T cell receptor beta chains from a single sample sequenced in a study of monozygotic twins with inflammatory bowel disease (dated by TCRdb to the late 2010s). To prepare the library, 5' RACE was applied. Sequencing took place on an Illumina HiSeq 2500. After TCRdb reprocessed the reads, each CDR3 protein sequence was kept as one row, without DNA. This sample's listing comprises under 200,000 distinct CDR3 sequences. The ten top clones hold 2.5% to 3% of the sample. The sample was blood. All receptors derive from a human donor with ulcerative colitis or Crohn's disease, or a healthy co-twin of an affected twin (not recorded which).

The chain recombines TRBV19 with TRBJ2-3; TCRdb's D gene call, TRBD1, goes unchecked for lack of DNA. The CDR3 consists of 14 residues. CDR1 is LNHDA and CDR2 is SQIVND in the germline V gene (reference sequence). Here the CDR3 reads CATLRTGVVDTQYF.

V usage is TRBV20-1 and J usage is TRBJ1-2; checking the TCRdb D call of TRBD1 is not possible without DNA. The CDR3 has 16 residues. CDR1 is DFQATT, CDR2 SNEGSKA, per germline (reference sequence). CDR3 protein: CSARDERDRALYGYTF.

V gene TRBV6-1 combines with J gene TRBJ2-7. This CDR3 contains 15 residues. CDR1 is MNHNS and CDR2 is SASEGT in the germline V gene. The CDR3 here is CASKPTQESYYEQYF.